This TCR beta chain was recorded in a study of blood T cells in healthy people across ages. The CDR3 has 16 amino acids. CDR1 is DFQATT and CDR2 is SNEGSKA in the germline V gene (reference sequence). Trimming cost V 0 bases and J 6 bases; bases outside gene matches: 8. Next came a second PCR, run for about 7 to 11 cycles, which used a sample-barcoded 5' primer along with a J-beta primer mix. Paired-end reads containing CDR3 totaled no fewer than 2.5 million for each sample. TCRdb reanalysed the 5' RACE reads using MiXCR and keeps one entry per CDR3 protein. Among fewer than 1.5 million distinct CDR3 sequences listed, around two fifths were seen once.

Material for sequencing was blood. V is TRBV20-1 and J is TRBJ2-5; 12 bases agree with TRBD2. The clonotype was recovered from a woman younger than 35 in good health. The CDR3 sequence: CSARDPGTSGRKTQYF. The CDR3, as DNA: TGCAGTGCTAGAGATCCCGGGACTAGCGGGCGGAAGACCCAGTACTTC.